The present T cell receptor beta chain was sequenced within a study of T-cell reconstitution after alpha-beta-depleted transplantation in children. Study-wide points: Approximately two months post-transplant, alpha-beta T cells reportedly originated from several hundred expanded graft clones. The high TCRbeta diversity at day 60 in some patients came from surviving recipient T cells and thymic progenitors.

V lost 1 base, J lost 3 bases, and 12 bases lay in between. CDR1 and CDR2 from the germline V gene are SEHNR and FQNEAQ (reference sequence). This CDR3 comprises 15 residues. Preparation of the TCRbeta library was carried out with unique molecular identifiers. TCRdb ran MiXCR on the PCR reads and lists one entry per CDR3 protein. Of 750,000 to 950,000 distinct CDR3 sequences listed, 16% are singletons. Regarding this clonotype: Its antigen is not known.

The source was PBMCs, mostly from graft donor cells, collected 360 days after TCRalphabeta/CD19-depleted stem cell transplant. The chain has TRBV7-9 and TRBJ1-1; D gene uncertain. This receptor was obtained from a male patient between 10 and 17 years old who had a stem cell transplant for acute lymphoblastic leukemia, so the T cells may come from the graft donor. CDR3 sequence reads: CASSLDGGRYTEAFF. DNA of the CDR3: TGTGCCAGCAGCTTAGATGGAGGGCGGTACACTGAAGCTTTCTTT. Filled out from reference TRBV7-9 and TRBJ1-1, the complete variable domain reads DTGVSQNPRHKITKRGQNVTFRCDPISEHNRLYWYRQTLGQGPEFLTYFQNEAQLEKSRLLSDRFSAERPKGSFSTLEIQRTEQGDSAMYLCASSLDGGRYTEAFFGQGTRLTVV.